A selection of T cell receptor beta chains follows, all from one sample in a study of human T cells and chemical hapten exposure. TCRdb processed the RACE reads anew with MiXCR; each CDR3 protein has one entry. The sample lists 150,000 to 200,000 distinct CDR3 sequences; around 24% were seen once. This specimen was whole blood, taken in connection with sensitization to the hapten diphenylcyclopropenone (DPC). All receptors derive from a woman aged 50 to 65 with alopecia areata. Some clones in this sample may be carry-over from other donors' samples. Each CDR3 is given with its conserved first and last residue. The D gene is left open where the match is weak. A clone size is listed for some rows: how often the clone was seen (once, few, many), or a class if it is expanded.

v_call	j_call	clone_size	cdr3_length	d_call	cdr3_nt	cdr3_aa
TRBV9	TRBJ2-2	-	13	TRBD1	TGTGCCAGCAGGACAGGGTCCACCGGGGAGCTGTTTTTT	CASRTGSTGELFF
TRBV5-7	TRBJ2-5	many	17	-	TGTGCCAGCAGCTTGGCCGGGGCTAGCGAAGAGGAAGAGACCCAGTACTTC	CASSLAGASEEEETQYF
TRBV20-1	TRBJ1-4	few	14	TRBD1	TGCAGTGCTGGCCGACAGGGGTTAGGTGAAAAACTGTTTTTT	CSAGRQGLGEKLFF
TRBV20-1	TRBJ2-3	-	16	TRBD2	TGCAGTGCTAGCGGGAGCGGGTTAGCGGGAGTGGATACGCAGTATTTT	CSASGSGLAGVDTQYF
TRBV3-1	TRBJ2-2	-	14	-	TGTGCCAGCAGCCAAGGCCGGAACACCGGGGAGCTGTTTTTT	CASSQGRNTGELFF
TRBV4-2	TRBJ2-3	many	16	TRBD2	TGTGCCAGCACGGGGACTAGCGGGAGGGCCACAGATACGCAGTATTTT	CASTGTSGRATDTQYF
TRBV5-1	TRBJ2-3	-	17	TRBD2	TGCGCCAGCAGCCATGGCGCTAGCGGGAGGATCACAGATACGCAGTATTTT	CASSHGASGRITDTQYF
TRBV7-2	TRBJ1-3	few	15	-	TGTGCCAGCAGCTTCGCGGGGGGTCTCGGAAACACCATATATTTT	CASSFAGGLGNTIYF
TRBV20-1	TRBJ2-1	-	12	-	TGCAGTGCTAGAGGGGCCTACAATGAGCAGTTCTTC	CSARGAYNEQFF
TRBV10-3	TRBJ2-1	few	14	-	TGTGCCATCAGTGGTTTCGCGGACGCCGATGAGCAGTTCTTC	CAISGFADADEQFF
TRBV6-2/TRBV6-3	TRBJ2-1	few	13	-	TGTGCCAGCAGTTTCCTGCCCCTAGGGGGGCAGTTCTTC	CASSFLPLGGQFF
TRBV20-1	TRBJ2-3	-	17	-	TGCAGTACGACTACAGGCGTCGCGGCCCCCAACACAGATACGCAGTATTTT	CSTTTGVAAPNTDTQYF
TRBV29-1	TRBJ1-2	-	14	-	TGCAGCGTGGAAGGGGCTGGGGTTCCCTATGGCTACACCTTC	CSVEGAGVPYGYTF
TRBV5-1	TRBJ2-1	-	16	TRBD2	TGCGCCAGCAGCTCGTTAGCGGGAGATGTGAAGAATGAGCAGTTCTTC	CASSSLAGDVKNEQFF
TRBV29-1	TRBJ1-5	few	12	TRBD1	TGCAGCGTGGGACAGGCTAATCAGCCCCAGCATTTT	CSVGQANQPQHF
TRBV7-2	TRBJ2-5	-	16	TRBD2	TGTGCCAGCAGCTGGGCTAGCGGATCAATCCAAGAGACCCAGTACTTC	CASSWASGSIQETQYF
TRBV11-2	TRBJ1-5	once	14	-	TGTGCCAGCAGCTCCCTGGGACCCGATCAGCCCCAGCATTTT	CASSSLGPDQPQHF
TRBV5-4	TRBJ2-3	few	14	-	TGTGCCAGCAGCTTACGATCCAAGACAGATACGCAGTATTTT	CASSLRSKTDTQYF
TRBV27	TRBJ1-2	many	17	TRBD1	TGTGCCAGCAGCACTTTCCCCCGGGACAGGGGGGTTAATGGCTACACCTTC	CASSTFPRDRGVNGYTF
TRBV24-1	TRBJ2-5	few	14	TRBD2	TGTGCCACCAGTGTACCGGGAGGGCTCGAGACCCAGTACTTC	CATSVPGGLETQYF
TRBV7-9	TRBJ2-2	few	14	TRBD1	TGTGCCAGCACTCGACAGGGGGTTCGCGGGGAGCTGTTTTTT	CASTRQGVRGELFF
TRBV14	TRBJ2-7	once	12	-	TGTGCCAGCAGCCAAGGAGGGAACGAGCAGTACTTC	CASSQGGNEQYF
TRBV11-2	TRBJ2-3	few	14	TRBD2	TGTGCCAGCAGCTTAAGACTAGCGGAAGATACGCAGTATTTT	CASSLRLAEDTQYF
TRBV2	TRBJ2-1	-	16	TRBD2	TGTGCCAGCAGTGGTGGTAGGGCGGGAGGGTACAATGAGCAGTTCTTC	CASSGGRAGGYNEQFF
TRBV2	TRBJ1-1	-	14	-	TGTGCCAGCAGTGTTGGCAGAACACACACTGAAGCTTTCTTT	CASSVGRTHTEAFF
TRBV7-9	TRBJ2-7	-	15	TRBD1	TGTGCCAGCAGCTTAGGTGGGACAGCAACCTACGAGCAGTACTTC	CASSLGGTATYEQYF
TRBV7-6	TRBJ2-7	many	15	TRBD2	TGTGCCAGCAGCAACCCCGGGACTAGCGGCCACGAGCAGTACTTC	CASSNPGTSGHEQYF